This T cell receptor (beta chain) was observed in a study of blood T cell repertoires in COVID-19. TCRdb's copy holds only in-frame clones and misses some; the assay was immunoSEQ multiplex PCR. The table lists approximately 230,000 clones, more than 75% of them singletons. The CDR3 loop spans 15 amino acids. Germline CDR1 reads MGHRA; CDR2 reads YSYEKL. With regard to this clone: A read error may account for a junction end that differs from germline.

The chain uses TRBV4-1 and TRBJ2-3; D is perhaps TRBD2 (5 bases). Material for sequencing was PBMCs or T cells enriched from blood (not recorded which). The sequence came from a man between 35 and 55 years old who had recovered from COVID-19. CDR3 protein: CASRQERLSTDTQYF. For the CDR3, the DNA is TGCGCCAGCAGACAAGAGCGGTTAAGCACAGATACGCAGTATTTT.